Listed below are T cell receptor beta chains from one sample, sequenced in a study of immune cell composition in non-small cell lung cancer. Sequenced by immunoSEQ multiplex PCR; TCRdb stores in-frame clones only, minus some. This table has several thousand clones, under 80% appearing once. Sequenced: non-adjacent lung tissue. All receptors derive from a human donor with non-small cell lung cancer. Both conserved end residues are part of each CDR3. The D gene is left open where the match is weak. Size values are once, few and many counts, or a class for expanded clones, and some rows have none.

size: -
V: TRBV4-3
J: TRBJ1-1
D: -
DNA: TGCGCCAGCAGCCAAGGGGGAGGACACACTGAAGCTTTCTTT
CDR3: CASSQGGGHTEAFF

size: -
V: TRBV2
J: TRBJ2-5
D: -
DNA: TGTGCCAGCAGTGAATCTCCACTGGTGAAAGAGACCCAGTACTTC
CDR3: CASSESPLVKETQYF

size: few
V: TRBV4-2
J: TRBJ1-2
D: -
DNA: TGTGCCAGCAGCCCGCGGGGAGGGAACTATGGCTACACCTTC
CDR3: CASSPRGGNYGYTF

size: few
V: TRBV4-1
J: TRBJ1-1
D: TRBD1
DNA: TGCGCCAGCAGCCATCTCGCCCAGGGGGCGCGCACTGAAGCTTTCTTT
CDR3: CASSHLAQGARTEAFF

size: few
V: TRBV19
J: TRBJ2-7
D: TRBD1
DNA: TGTGCCAGTAGTATCAGACAGGGGGTCCACGAGCAGTACTTC
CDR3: CASSIRQGVHEQYF

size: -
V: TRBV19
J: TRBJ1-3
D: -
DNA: TGTGCCAGCCACAGGGCGAGGAGGACTGGAAACACCATATATTTT
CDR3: CASHRARRTGNTIYF

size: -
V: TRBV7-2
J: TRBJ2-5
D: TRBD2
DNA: TGTGCCAGCAGCTTAGAAGGACTAGCGGGGGGAGCGATAAAGACCCAGTACTTC
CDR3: CASSLEGLAGGAIKTQYF

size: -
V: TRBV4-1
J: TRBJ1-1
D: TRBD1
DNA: TGCGCCAGCAGCCTAAGACAGGGGAACACTGAAGCTTTCTTT
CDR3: CASSLRQGNTEAFF

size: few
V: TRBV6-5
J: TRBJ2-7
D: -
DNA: TGTGCCAGCAGTTATCAGGCAGGGGCCTACGAGCAGTACTTC
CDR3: CASSYQAGAYEQYF

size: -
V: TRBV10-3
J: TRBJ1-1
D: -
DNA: TGTGCCATCAGTGGAGGGGGAAGGACTGAAGCTTTCTTT
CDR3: CAISGGGRTEAFF

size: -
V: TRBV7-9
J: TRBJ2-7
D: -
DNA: TGTGCCAGCAGCCACCAGGGATACGAGCAGTACTTC
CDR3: CASSHQGYEQYF

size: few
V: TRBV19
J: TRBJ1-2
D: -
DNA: TGTGCCAGTAGTCCTACTACAGGGATAAGTGGCTACACCTTC
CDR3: CASSPTTGISGYTF

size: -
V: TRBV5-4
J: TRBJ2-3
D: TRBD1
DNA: TGTGCCAGCAGCTCGGGACAGGGGGCGACAGATACGCAGTATTTT
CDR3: CASSSGQGATDTQYF

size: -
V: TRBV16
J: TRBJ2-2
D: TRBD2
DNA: TGTGCCAGCAGCCTTGGACTAGCGGGGGCCTTCACCGGGGAGCTGTTTTTT
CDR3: CASSLGLAGAFTGELFF

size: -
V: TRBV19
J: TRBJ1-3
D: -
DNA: TGTGCCAGTAGTATAGATTCCGGGAACTCTGGAAACACCATATATTTT
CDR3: CASSIDSGNSGNTIYF

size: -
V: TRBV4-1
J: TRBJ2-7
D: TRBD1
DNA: TGCGCCAGCAGCCAAGAAGGTCAGGGGGCTTACGAGCAGTACTTC
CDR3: CASSQEGQGAYEQYF

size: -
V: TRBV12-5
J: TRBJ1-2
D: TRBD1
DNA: TGTGCTAGTGGTTTGGAGGGGGCCCGTAACTATGGCTACACCTTC
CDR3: CASGLEGARNYGYTF

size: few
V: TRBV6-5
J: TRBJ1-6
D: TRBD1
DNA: TGTGCCAGCAGTTACTCGAGGGTGACAGGGACCTCACCCCTCCACTTT
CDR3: CASSYSRVTGTSPLHF

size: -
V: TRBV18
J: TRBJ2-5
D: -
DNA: TGTGCCAGCTCACCACTTACGGGTATGAGGGAGACCCAGTACTTC
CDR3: CASSPLTGMRETQYF

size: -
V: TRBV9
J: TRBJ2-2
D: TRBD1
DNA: TGTGCCAGCAGCCTAGACAGGGGTCGTCCCGGGGAGCTGTTTTTT
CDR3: CASSLDRGRPGELFF

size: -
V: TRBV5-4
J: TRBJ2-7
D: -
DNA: TGTGCCAGCAGCCCCCAGGGTAGCTCCTACGAGCAGTACTTC
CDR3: CASSPQGSSYEQYF

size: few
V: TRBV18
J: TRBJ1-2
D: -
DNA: TGTGCCAGCTCGGCTGCGGGTGGGGAGTATGGCTACACCTTC
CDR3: CASSAAGGEYGYTF

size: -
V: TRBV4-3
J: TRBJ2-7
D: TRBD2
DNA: TGCGCCAGCAGCCAAGGGGAGGGGAGGTACGAGCAGTACTTC
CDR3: CASSQGEGRYEQYF

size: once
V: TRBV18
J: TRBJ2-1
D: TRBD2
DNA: TGTGCCAGCTCACCTTCAGCGGGGGGTTTAAATGAGCAGTTCTTC
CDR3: CASSPSAGGLNEQFF

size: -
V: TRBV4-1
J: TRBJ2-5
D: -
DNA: TGCGCCAGCAGCCAAGATCTGTCGAGGCACGAGACCCAGTACTTC
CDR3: CASSQDLSRHETQYF

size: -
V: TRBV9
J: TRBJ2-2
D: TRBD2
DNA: TGTGCCAGCAGCGAGGGACCGGGAGGACGCAAAAACCCCGGGGAGCTGTTTTTT
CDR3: CASSEGPGGRKNPGELFF

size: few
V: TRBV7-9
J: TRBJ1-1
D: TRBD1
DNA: TGTGCCAGCAGCCTGGGGGACAGCACTGAAGCTTTCTTT
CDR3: CASSLGDSTEAFF

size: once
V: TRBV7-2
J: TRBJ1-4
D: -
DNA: TGTGCCAGCAGCTTAGCGGGGGCCGGTGAAAAACTGTTTTTT
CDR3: CASSLAGAGEKLFF

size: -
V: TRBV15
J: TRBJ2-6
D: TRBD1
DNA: TGTGCCACCAGCAGTACCGGGACAGGTATCTCTGGGGCCAACGTCCTGACTTTC
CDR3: CATSSTGTGISGANVLTF

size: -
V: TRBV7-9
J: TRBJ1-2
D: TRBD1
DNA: TGTGCCAGCAGCCACGGACAGGGGACTAGTGTTAATGGCTACACCTTC
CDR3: CASSHGQGTSVNGYTF

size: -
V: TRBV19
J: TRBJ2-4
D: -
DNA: TGTGCCAGTAGTATGGGAGGACGGAACATTCAGTACTTC
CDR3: CASSMGGRNIQYF

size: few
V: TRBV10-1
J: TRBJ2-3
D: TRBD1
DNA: TGCGCCAGCCAGGGGGCTGGGACAGATACGCAGTATTTT
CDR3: CASQGAGTDTQYF

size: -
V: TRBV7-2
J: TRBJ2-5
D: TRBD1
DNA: TGTGCCAGCAGCTTTCGGGACAGGGTAACGGAGACCCAGTACTTC
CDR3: CASSFRDRVTETQYF

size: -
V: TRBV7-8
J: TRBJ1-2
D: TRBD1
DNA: TGTGCCAGCAGCTTAGTCACCGGGACAGTTAACTATGGCTACACCTTC
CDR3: CASSLVTGTVNYGYTF

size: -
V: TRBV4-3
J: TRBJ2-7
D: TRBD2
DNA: TGCGCCAGCAGCCAAGATCGGCTAGCGGGTCCTTGGGAGCAGTACTTC
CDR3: CASSQDRLAGPWEQYF